Listed here are 26 T cell receptor beta chains from one sample, sequenced in a study of technical replicates of blood from a few donors. Here immunoSEQ multiplex PCR was the method, and the copy in TCRdb shows in-frame clones only, minus some. The sample records 60,000 or so clones, around 87% being singletons. Sequences were obtained from PBMCs. These receptors came from a human donor in good health. Some clones in this sample may be carry-over from other donors' samples.

The chain recombines TRBV6-4 with TRBJ1-2; perhaps TRBD1 as D (6 bases). V lost 5 bases and J lost 2, with 9 bases in between. CDR3 length: 13 amino acids. Germline V gene data show CDR1 as MRHNA and CDR2 as SNTAGT. CDR3 sequence (DNA): TGTGCCAGCAGTCCAACAGGGAACTATGGCTACACCTTC. Translated, it gives CASSPTGNYGYTF.

This clone is a singleton in its sample. J is TRBJ1-3 and V is TRBV5-1; the match to TRBD1 covers 7 bases. CDR1 SGHRS and CDR2 YFSETQ come from the germline V gene. The CDR3 is 17 amino acids. Trimming at V came to 3 bases and at J to 1 base, leaving 10 bases not matched to a gene. CDR3 DNA: TGCGCCAGCAGCTCCGGGGAGACAGGGTTATCTGGAAACACCATATATTTT. This translates into CASSSGETGLSGNTIYF.

Points on this clone: Its ends do not fully match the called genes, so a read error is possible. The chain joins TRBV11-1 to TRBJ2-2; no firm D call. Germline V gene sequence: CDR1 SGHAT, CDR2 FQDESV (reference sequence). The CDR3 is made up of 14 amino acids. The CDR3 coding sequence is TGTGCCAGCAGCGAGTTTGAGAACGCCGGGGAGCTGTTTTTT. Translated, it gives CASSEFENAGELFF.

V gene TRBV29-1 combines with J gene TRBJ1-2, with TRBD1 matching 7 bases. This CDR3 comprises 12 residues. The J segment lost 5 bases and the V segment lost 5 bases, leaving 5 bases of the junction unmatched. The germline CDR1 and CDR2 sequences are SQVTM and ANQGSEA. The CDR3 spells CSVLRQGYGYTF. CDR3 sequence (DNA): TGCAGCGTTCTGCGACAGGGATATGGCTACACCTTC.

Remarks on this clone: This specimen includes other DNA sequences encoding the same CDR3. The chain has TRBV5-1 and TRBJ2-1, with 9 nucleotides matching TRBD2. Germline V lookup: CDR1 SGHRS, CDR2 YFSETQ. This CDR3 comprises 14 residues. V shed 4 bases and J 4 bases; nucleotides not matched to a gene: 3. The CDR3 region is CASSPAGGYNEQFF. The DNA of the CDR3 is TGCGCCAGCAGCCCAGCGGGAGGATACAATGAGCAGTTCTTC.

The V and J genes are TRBV6-4 and TRBJ2-3; 8 bases line up with TRBD2. CDR1 and CDR2 from the germline V gene are MRHNA and SNTAGT. The J segment lost 5 bases and the V segment lost 1 base, leaving 8 bases of the junction unmatched. There are 16 residues in the CDR3. The CDR3 sequence: CASSDLPAGGLDTQYF. Written as DNA, the CDR3 is TGTGCCAGCAGTGACTTGCCGGCGGGGGGACTAGATACGCAGTATTTT.

V gene TRBV6-5 combines with J gene TRBJ1-1; D gene uncertain. The CDR3 is 14 amino acids. V gave up 2 bases and J gave up 1 base, with 8 bases separating them. CDR1 is MNHEY, CDR2 SVGAGI, per germline. CDR3 coding DNA: TGTGCCAGCAGTTACCAGACGGGGAACACTGAAGCTTTCTTT. Protein sequence: CASSYQTGNTEAFF.

This clone was counted between two and nine times. The V and J genes are TRBV5-1 and TRBJ2-7; 10 bases are a match to TRBD2. The CDR3 is 13 amino acids. The germline gives CDR1 SGHRS, CDR2 YFSETQ. Trimming cost V 8 bases and J 2 bases; bases outside gene matches: 4. The DNA for the CDR3 is TGCGCCAGTAATAGCGGGGGGCCCTACGAGCAGTACTTC. This encodes CASNSGGPYEQYF.

The rearrangement uses TRBV7-8 and TRBJ1-1; 10 bases match TRBD1. Trimming took 5 bases from V and 10 from J; bases not matched to a gene: 10. The CDR3 totals 14 residues. Germline CDR1 and CDR2: SGHVS and FQNEAQ. This chain's CDR3 is CASSEDRGPLPAFF. The CDR3 DNA reads TGTGCCAGCAGCGAAGACAGGGGGCCCTTACCAGCTTTCTTT.

The chain links TRBV4-3 to TRBJ2-1; the match to TRBD1 covers 12 bases. The germline V gene encodes CDR1 LGHNA and CDR2 YSLEER. The CDR3 runs to 18 residues. After removal of 0 bases from V and 5 bases from J, the junction contained 8 bases not matched to a gene. The CDR3 nucleotides read TGCGCCAGCAGCCAAGACCGGACGGGACAGGGGGCAAACAATGAGCAGTTCTTC. It translates to CASSQDRTGQGANNEQFF.

The chain couples TRBV7-2 to TRBJ2-7, with TRBD2 as a possible D gene (6 bases). Trimming shortened V by 1 base and J by 0 bases, and 16 bases separated the two germline ends. Germline CDR1 is SGHTA and CDR2 is FQGNSA. This CDR3 region has 17 residues. The CDR3 coding sequence is TGTGCCAGCAGCTTAGTGCCCCTAGCGACTGACTCCTACGAGCAGTACTTC. The encoded protein is CASSLVPLATDSYEQYF.

This clone has a single count. This chain links TRBV5-4 with TRBJ2-6; D is perhaps TRBD1 (5 bases). CDR3 length: 15 residues. Trimming took 0 bases from V and 4 from J, leaving 8 bases between them. CDR1 is SGHNT and CDR2 is YYREEE in the germline V gene (reference sequence). CDR3 in DNA: TGTGCCAGCAGCTTGGTAGGGGCCGGGGCCAACGTCCTGACTTTC. Its translation is CASSLVGAGANVLTF. Combining the CDR3 with reference TRBV5-4 and TRBJ2-6 gives the whole variable domain ETGVTQSPTHLIKTRGQQVTLRCSSQSGHNTVSWYQQALGQGPQFIFQYYREEENGRGNFPPRFSGLQFPNYSSELNVNALELDDSALYLCASSLVGAGANVLTFGAGSRLTVL.

This sequence joins TRBV27 and TRBJ1-6; no reliable D call. Germline V gives CDR1 MNHEY, CDR2 SMNVEV (reference sequence). V shed 6 bases and J shed 12 bases, with 18 bases lying between them. The CDR3 is 14 amino acids. The CDR3 sequence: CASRGGGRSGPLHF. CDR3 nucleotides: TGTGCCAGCAGGGGAGGCGGCAGAAGTGGACCCCTCCACTTT.

This clone was detected only once. The chain has TRBV18 and TRBJ1-4, with D perhaps TRBD1 (6 bases). CDR1 and CDR2 (germline): KGHSH, LQKENI. This CDR3 region has 15 residues. With 0 bases removed from V and 4 bases from J, the gap between germline ends came to 9 bases. The CDR3 loop reads CASSPPDRNNEKLFF. CDR3 sequence (DNA): TGTGCCAGCTCACCACCCGACAGGAATAATGAAAAACTGTTTTTT.

This chain joins TRBV6-1 and TRBJ2-1, with 7 nucleotides matching TRBD2. This CDR3 region has 15 residues. Germline loops: CDR1 MNHNS, CDR2 SASEGT. J was trimmed by 5 bases and V by 4 bases; bases with no gene match: 8. Here the CDR3 reads CASSVFTSGDNEQFF. The CDR3 DNA follows: TGTGCCAGCAGTGTATTTACGAGCGGGGACAATGAGCAGTTCTTC.

The V and J genes are TRBV5-1 and TRBJ2-2; TRBD2 matches at 11 bases. V lost 4 bases, J lost 6 bases, and 2 bases stayed unmatched. The CDR3 consists of 14 residues. CDR1 and CDR2 from the germline V gene are SGHRS and YFSETQ. CDR3 region: CASSVGLAAGELFF. The CDR3 region has the DNA TGCGCCAGCAGCGTGGGACTAGCGGCCGGGGAGCTGTTTTTT.

This chain links TRBV6-5 with TRBJ2-3; D gene uncertain. The ends were cut back, 0 bases at V and 1 base at J, with 11 bases in the middle. Germline V lookup: CDR1 MNHEY, CDR2 SVGAGI. CDR3 length: 16 residues. The CDR3 region has the DNA TGTGCCAGCAGTTACTCGAGCGCGAGCGGCACAGATACGCAGTATTTT. Translated: CASSYSSASGTDTQYF.

The chain has TRBV14 and TRBJ2-7; 9 bases agree with TRBD1. The V gene's germline CDR1 is SGHDN and CDR2 FVKESK. CDR3 length: 14 residues. The V segment lost 4 bases and the J segment 6 bases; nucleotides outside the gene matches: 7. The CDR3 sequence is CASSLTTGGGEQYF. CDR3 DNA: TGTGCCAGCAGCCTAACAACAGGGGGCGGCGAGCAGTACTTC. The whole variable domain, filled in from reference TRBV14 and TRBJ2-7, reads EAGVTQFPSHSVIEKGQTVTLRCDPISGHDNLYWYRRVMGKEIKFLLHFVKESKQDESGMPNNRFLAERTGGTYSTLKVQPAELEDSGVYFCASSLTTGGGEQYFGPGTRLTVT.

V usage is TRBV7-3 and J usage is TRBJ1-1, with D perhaps TRBD1 (5 bases). The V gene's germline CDR1 is SGHTA and CDR2 FQGTGA. Trimming removed 6 bases at V and 1 base at J, with 9 bases between. The CDR3 has 13 residues. As DNA, the CDR3 is TGTGCCAGCAGAAGACAGCCGAACACTGAAGCTTTCTTT. It translates to CASRRQPNTEAFF.

This clone was recorded a few times. This chain uses TRBV19 with TRBJ2-5; TRBD1 is a possible D gene (5 bases). V lost 5 bases and J 1 base, leaving 11 bases between the germline ends. Germline CDR1 reads LNHDA; CDR2 reads SQIVND (reference sequence). The CDR3 spans 14 residues. This chain's CDR3 is CASSPQGIQETQYF. DNA for the CDR3: TGTGCCAGTAGTCCCCAGGGAATCCAAGAGACCCAGTACTTC. The variable domain in full, completed from reference TRBV19 and TRBJ2-5, reads DGGITQSPKYLFRKEGQNVTLSCEQNLNHDAMYWYRQDPGQGLRLIYYSQIVNDFQKGDIAEGYSVSREKKESFPLTVTSAQKNPTAFYLCASSPQGIQETQYFGPGTRLLVL.

The chain has TRBV6-5 and TRBJ2-7; possibly TRBD1 for D (6 bases). Between the trimmed V and J ends, which lost 4 bases and 4 bases, there was a span of 14 bases. Germline V gene lookup returns CDR1 MNHEY and CDR2 SVGAGI. The CDR3 extends over 14 amino acids. CDR3 DNA sequence: TGTGCCAGCAGTTTCACACAGGGACGTTACGAGCAGTACTTC. Its protein product is CASSFTQGRYEQYF.

The CDR3 sequence: CAWSVLGDMSEQYF. In DNA form, the CDR3 reads TGTGCCTGGAGTGTCTTGGGGGACATGAGCGAGCAGTACTTC. This rearrangement joins TRBV30 to TRBJ2-7; maybe TRBD1 (6 bases). Germline CDR1 and CDR2: GTSNPN and SVGIG (reference sequence). The germline V and J ends were trimmed by 0 bases and 6 bases, with 15 bases remaining between them. The CDR3 spans 14 residues.

This rearrangement joins TRBV30 to TRBJ2-1, with TRBD2 as a possible D gene (7 bases). CDR3 length equals 14 residues. With 1 base removed from V and 10 bases from J, the gap between germline ends came to 17 bases. Germline V gene sequence: CDR1 GTSNPN, CDR2 SVGIG (reference sequence). CDR3 in amino acids: CAWSGLAQRGEQFF. The CDR3 DNA follows: TGTGCCTGGAGTGGACTAGCCCAAAGGGGGGAGCAGTTCTTC.

This clone was counted once. This CDR3 is CASSDSTTGGNGYTF. The DNA for the CDR3 is TGTGCCAGCAGTGACTCGACCACAGGGGGCAATGGCTACACCTTC. J is TRBJ1-2 and V is TRBV6-4, with 9 bases aligning to TRBD1. The CDR3 is 15 residues long. The germline V gene has CDR1 MRHNA and CDR2 SNTAGT. With 0 bases clipped from V and 6 bases from J, the junction kept 5 bases outside the gene matches.

The V gene is TRBV27, the J gene TRBJ2-7; the match to TRBD1 covers 7 bases. J was trimmed by 5 bases and V by 3 bases; bases with no gene match: 4. The CDR3 runs to 13 residues. Germline values: CDR1 MNHEY, CDR2 SMNVEV (reference sequence). The CDR3, as DNA: TGTGCCAGCAGTTTGAGACAGGGCCACGAGCAGTACTTC. Its translation is CASSLRQGHEQYF.

This clone was seen just once. The rearrangement joins TRBV7-3 to TRBJ2-5, with D perhaps TRBD2 (6 bases). V gave up 5 bases and J gave up 5 bases, with 12 bases separating them. In germline, CDR1 is SGHTA, CDR2 FQGTGA. The CDR3 has 13 residues. The CDR3 coding sequence is TGTGCCAGCAGCCGGGGACTTGGGGAGACCCAGTACTTC. Amino acid sequence: CASSRGLGETQYF.